These T cell receptor beta chains were read from a single sample in a study of technical replicates of blood from a few donors. Profiling relied on immunoSEQ multiplex PCR, and the TCRdb table lists in-frame clones only, not all of them. Here the sample spans some 56,000 clones, about 95% being singletons. Sequencing was done on a sample of PBMCs. Receptors originate from a human donor in good health. Some clones in this sample may be carry-over from other donors' samples. CDR3s include the opening cysteine and the closing phenylalanine or tryptophan. D genes are given only for firm matches. Not all rows give a size; the values are once, few, many and, for expanded clones, a class.

J gene | clone size | D gene | V gene | CDR3 protein | CDR3 DNA
TRBJ2-3 | . | TRBD1 | TRBV10-3 | CAITPGQGRDTQYF | TGTGCCATCACCCCCGGACAGGGCCGCGATACGCAGTATTTT
TRBJ2-3 | . | TRBD2 | TRBV9 | CASSVVAGAWDTQYF | TGTGCCAGCAGCGTAGTGGCGGGAGCTTGGGATACGCAGTATTTT
TRBJ2-7 | . | TRBD1 | TRBV5-1 | CASSVTGWSDEQYF | TGCGCCAGCAGCGTGACAGGGTGGAGCGACGAGCAGTACTTC
TRBJ2-7 | . | TRBD2 | TRBV27 | CASSKPGLAAYEQYF | TGTGCCAGCAGTAAACCCGGACTAGCGGCCTACGAGCAGTACTTC
TRBJ1-1 | . | . | TRBV4-2 | CASSQLQGMNTEAFF | TGTGCCAGCAGCCAACTACAGGGAATGAACACTGAAGCTTTCTTT
TRBJ1-2 | . | . | TRBV2 | CASSPRSVSLNYGYTF | TGTGCCAGCAGTCCCCGGAGCGTCTCACTTAACTATGGCTACACCTTC
TRBJ1-2 | . | TRBD1 | TRBV27 | CASSLSGQGVWASYGYTF | TGTGCCAGCAGTTTATCTGGCCAGGGGGTGTGGGCGTCCTATGGCTACACCTTC
TRBJ2-2 | . | TRBD2 | TRBV10-3 | CAIQREGPGELFF | TGTGCCATCCAAAGGGAGGGCCCCGGGGAGCTGTTTTTT
TRBJ2-7 | . | . | TRBV5-4 | CASSPGLPFEQYF | TGTGCCAGCAGCCCCGGACTCCCCTTCGAGCAGTACTTC
TRBJ1-2 | . | TRBD1 | TRBV2 | CASSYRGRDYGYTF | TGTGCCAGCAGTTACAGGGGGCGGGACTATGGCTACACCTTC
TRBJ2-3 | . | TRBD2 | TRBV7-8 | CASSLPNQTGEGTSAGGDTQYF | TGTGCCAGCAGCTTACCGAACCAGACAGGGGAGGGGACTAGCGCTGGGGGAGATACGCAGTATTTT
TRBJ2-7 | . | TRBD1 | TRBV4-3 | CASSPGTASSRSYEQYF | TGCGCCAGCAGCCCAGGGACAGCGTCTAGCCGATCCTACGAGCAGTACTTC
TRBJ1-6 | . | . | TRBV4-2 | CASSQEHAGSQGSPLHF | TGTGCCAGCAGCCAAGAACATGCCGGGTCCCAGGGTTCACCCCTCCACTTT
TRBJ2-1 | . | . | TRBV7-2 | CASSLGRGRQDNEQFF | TGTGCCAGCAGCTTAGGCAGGGGCAGGCAGGACAATGAGCAGTTCTTC
TRBJ2-7 | . | . | TRBV25-1 | CASSDYVQGSEQYF | TGTGCCAGCAGTGACTATGTACAGGGCAGCGAGCAGTACTTC
TRBJ1-1 | . | . | TRBV5-4 | CASSFLQGTEAFF | TGTGCCAGCAGCTTCTTACAGGGCACTGAAGCTTTCTTT
TRBJ2-3 | . | TRBD2 | TRBV9 | CASSDGTSGRSDTQYF | TGTGCCAGCAGTGATGGGACTAGCGGGAGGTCAGATACGCAGTATTTT
TRBJ1-4 | . | . | TRBV19 | CASSIGGRIEKLFF | TGTGCCAGTAGTATAGGGGGGCGCATAGAAAAACTGTTTTTT
TRBJ2-1 | . | TRBD1 | TRBV5-4 | CASSWGQGVGEQFF | TGTGCCAGCAGCTGGGGTCAGGGGGTTGGTGAGCAGTTCTTC
TRBJ2-4 | . | TRBD1 | TRBV30 | CATDPGQGIAKNIQYF | TGTGCCACCGATCCGGGACAGGGGATAGCCAAAAACATTCAGTACTTC
TRBJ1-4 | once | TRBD1 | TRBV7-8 | CASSTYRGLNEKLFF | TGTGCCAGCAGCACCTACAGGGGGCTTAATGAAAAACTGTTTTTT
TRBJ2-1 | . | . | TRBV7-6 | CASSLGGGEQFF | TGTGCCAGCTCCCTGGGGGGTGGTGAGCAGTTCTTC
TRBJ2-5 | . | TRBD1 | TRBV5-4 | CASSRGQGALETQYF | TGTGCCAGCAGCCGGGGACAGGGGGCGTTGGAGACCCAGTACTTC
TRBJ2-5 | once | . | TRBV12-2 | CASRLEAAGEIRETQYF | TGTGCAAGTCGCTTAGAGGCAGCGGGGGAGATTAGAGAGACCCAGTACTTC
TRBJ2-5 | . | . | TRBV9 | CASSVGGRNQETQYF | TGTGCCAGCAGCGTAGGCGGCCGAAACCAAGAGACCCAGTACTTC
TRBJ1-6 | . | TRBD1 | TRBV13 | CASSLKGARESPLHF | TGTGCCAGCAGCTTAAAGGGGGCGCGGGAATCACCCCTCCACTTT
TRBJ1-2 | . | TRBD1 | TRBV13 | CASSQGPRTGGGYGYTF | TGTGCCAGCAGCCAAGGCCCAAGGACAGGGGGCGGCTATGGCTACACCTTC